The 21 T cell receptor beta chains reported below all come from one sample, sequenced in a study of beta chain features in type 1 diabetes. The isolated RNA, all of it, was reverse transcribed, so expressed TCRB transcripts were what got sequenced. Data came from immunoSEQ multiplex PCR; TCRdb stores just in-frame clones and leaves some out. The sample holds 150,000 to 200,000 clones, 10% to 15% seen once. The sequenced sample consisted of central memory CD4+ T cells from blood. Receptor source: a woman aged 18-29 years in good health.

This clone was detected only a few times. This rearrangement joins TRBV18 to TRBJ2-1, with TRBD2 matching over 13 bases. The CDR3 has 15 residues. The germline CDR1 and CDR2 sequences are KGHSH and LQKENI. Trimming took 5 bases from V and 10 from J; bases not matched to a gene: 8. The chain's CDR3 is CASSRTSGRIWEQFF. The CDR3 DNA reads as TGTGCCAGCTCAAGGACTAGCGGGAGAATATGGGAGCAGTTCTTC.

This clone was detected a few times. J is TRBJ2-1 and V is TRBV4-3, with 7 bases identical to TRBD2. Germline V gene data show CDR1 as LGHNA and CDR2 as YSLEER. Trimming cost V 1 base and J 4 bases; bases outside gene matches: 7. This CDR3 contains 16 residues. The CDR3 sequence is CASSQVYSGSYNEQFF. The CDR3 nucleotides are TGCGCCAGCAGCCAAGTTTATAGCGGGTCTTACAATGAGCAGTTCTTC.

V gene TRBV27 combines with J gene TRBJ2-4; D may be TRBD1 (6 bases). Germline loops: CDR1 MNHEY, CDR2 SMNVEV (reference sequence). CDR3 length equals 16 residues. V lost 5 bases and J lost 0, with 14 bases in between. CDR3 region: CASSERTELAKNIQYF. The CDR3 DNA sequence: TGTGCCAGCAGTGAGCGGACAGAACTAGCCAAAAACATTCAGTACTTC.

In its sample, this clone was seen a few times. The V gene is TRBV5-1, the J gene TRBJ1-2; 10 bases align to TRBD1. CDR1 and CDR2 from the germline V gene are SGHRS and YFSETQ. The CDR3 length is 13 residues. V was pared by 4 bases and J by 8 bases, with 5 bases of the junction left unmatched. CDR3 sequence: CASSLGTGEGYTF. In DNA form, the CDR3 reads TGCGCCAGCAGCCTGGGGACAGGGGAGGGCTACACCTTC.

The chain recombines TRBV4-2 with TRBJ1-2, with 10 bases aligning to TRBD1. This CDR3 region has 14 residues. V lost 0 bases, J lost 5 bases, and 0 bases stayed unmatched. CDR1 is LGHNA, CDR2 YNFKEQ, per germline. The CDR3 nucleotides read TGTGCCAGCAGCCAAGAGGACAGGGGGTATGGCTACACCTTC. It is translated as CASSQEDRGYGYTF.

This clone was seen a few times. CDR3 loop: CASNRGGPSLEQYF. The CDR3 coding sequence is TGTGCCAGCAACAGGGGGGGACCCTCGCTCGAGCAGTACTTC. The chain links TRBV6-6 to TRBJ2-7; D possibly corresponds to TRBD1 (8 bases). The length of the CDR3 is 14 residues. The germline gives CDR1 MNHNY, CDR2 SVGAGI (reference sequence). Trimming stripped 7 bases from V and 6 bases from J, with 19 bases between.

This clone was counted only a few times. One end of the junction fails to match germline, which may point to a read error. The V gene is TRBV15, the J gene TRBJ2-1, with TRBD1 matching over 8 bases. This CDR3 contains 14 residues. Per germline, CDR1 LNHNV and CDR2 YYDKDF (reference sequence). The CDR3 coding sequence is TGTGCCACCAGCCGGAGGGACAGGAACAACGAGCAGTTCTTC. Its translation: CATSRRDRNNEQFF.

V usage is TRBV19 and J usage is TRBJ2-1; 7 nucleotides match TRBD1. The germline CDR1 and CDR2 sequences are LNHDA and SQIVND (reference sequence). Unmatched junction bases numbered 5, after V lost 9 bases and J lost 6 bases. The CDR3 runs to 12 residues. The CDR3 protein is CASRDSFNEQFF. DNA of the CDR3: TGTGCCAGCCGGGACAGTTTCAATGAGCAGTTCTTC.

The rearrangement links TRBV18 to TRBJ1-1, with unresolved D. Trimming shortened V by 11 bases and J by 1 base, and 17 bases separated the two germline ends. Germline V gives CDR1 KGHSH, CDR2 LQKENI. The CDR3 is made up of 14 amino acids. The CDR3 nucleotides are TGTGCCGCAGTAGGATCCCGGGGGAACACTGAAGCTTTCTTT. Its protein product is CAAVGSRGNTEAFF.

The chain has TRBV27 and TRBJ2-3, with 12 positions matching TRBD2. The V and J ends lost 6 bases and 4 bases, in that order; junction bases with no gene match: 5. The CDR3 is 15 amino acids. Germline values: CDR1 MNHEY, CDR2 SMNVEV (reference sequence). The CDR3 region is CASRPLAGGADTQYF. CDR3 sequence (DNA): TGTGCCAGCAGACCTCTAGCGGGAGGGGCAGATACGCAGTATTTT.

In this sample, this clone turned up a few times. J is TRBJ1-2 and V is TRBV25-1; TRBD1 is a possible D gene (5 bases). The germline CDR1 and CDR2 sequences are MGHDK and SYGVNS. This CDR3 contains 16 residues. V lost 6 bases and J lost 0, with 17 bases in between. CDR3 sequence reads: CASRPPGTGTNYGYTF. The DNA of the CDR3 is TGTGCCAGCAGGCCCCCAGGGACTGGGACTAACTATGGCTACACCTTC.

The chain joins TRBV30 to TRBJ2-7, with a weak D call TRBD2 (6 bases). CDR1 is GTSNPN and CDR2 is SVGIG in the germline V gene (reference sequence). With 8 bases removed from V and 3 bases from J, the gap between germline ends came to 20 bases. CDR3 length: 14 amino acids. This CDR3 reads CARSSPGALYEQYF. CDR3 sequence (DNA): TGTGCCCGATCCTCCCCGGGAGCCCTCTACGAGCAGTACTTC.

This clone was counted only a few times. The chain couples TRBV6-1 to TRBJ2-7; 7 bases are shared with TRBD1. CDR1 is MNHNS and CDR2 is SASEGT in the germline V gene. With 3 bases clipped from V and 2 bases from J, the junction kept 7 bases outside the gene matches. CDR3 size: 15 residues. CDR3 nucleotide sequence: TGTGCCAGCAGTGACCCGGACAGGCTGGCCTACGAGCAGTACTTC. Encoded protein: CASSDPDRLAYEQYF.

This clone was detected a few times. The V gene is TRBV9, the J gene TRBJ2-1, with 8 bases matching TRBD2. This CDR3 spans 13 amino acids. After removal of 3 bases from V and 12 bases from J, the junction contained 8 bases not matched to a gene. Germline CDR1 reads SGDLS; CDR2 reads YYNGEE. The CDR3 sequence: CASSDPAGTRQFF. CDR3 bases: TGTGCCAGCAGCGACCCCGCCGGGACTAGGCAGTTCTTC.

The chain employs TRBV11-2 and TRBJ2-5; D perhaps matches TRBD2 (5 bases). The V gene lost 5 bases and the J gene lost 1 base, with 14 bases spanning the gap. The length of the CDR3 is 15 residues. Per the germline V gene, CDR1 is SGHAT and CDR2 is FQNNGV. Here the CDR3 reads CASSARFRGQETQYF. As DNA, the CDR3 is TGTGCCAGCAGCGCACGATTCCGGGGCCAAGAGACCCAGTACTTC.

This chain uses TRBV5-1 with TRBJ2-7; D is unresolved. Germline V gene lookup returns CDR1 SGHRS and CDR2 YFSETQ. The CDR3 is 13 amino acids. The germline V and J ends were trimmed by 0 bases and 3 bases, with 7 bases remaining between them. The CDR3: CASSLDADYEQYF. DNA of the CDR3: TGCGCCAGCAGCTTGGATGCGGACTACGAGCAGTACTTC.

About this clone itself: At the DNA level, this CDR3 is encoded by other sequences in the same sample as well. V usage is TRBV9 and J usage is TRBJ1-1; D unclear. This CDR3 region has 13 residues. In germline, CDR1 is SGDLS, CDR2 YYNGEE. Trimming left V 1 base short and J 2 bases short, with 6 bases between. Here the CDR3 reads CASSVNRNTEAFF. The CDR3 nucleotides read TGTGCCAGCAGCGTAAATAGAAACACTGAAGCTTTCTTT.

This clone has a handful of counts. The chain links TRBV7-9 to TRBJ1-4; possible D gene TRBD1, 5 bases. Germline V gene sequence: CDR1 SEHNR, CDR2 FQNEAQ (reference sequence). This CDR3 is built from 12 residues. Trimming cost V 11 bases and J 4 bases, with 11 bases left between them. The chain's CDR3 is CAARAYNEKLFF. The CDR3 DNA reads as TGTGCCGCCAGGGCCTATAATGAAAAACTGTTTTTT.

Only a few counts were recorded for this clone. V and J are TRBV11-2 and TRBJ2-7; TRBD2 matches 11 bases. Germline lookup yields CDR1 SGHAT and CDR2 FQNNGV. CDR3 length: 15 residues. V dropped 5 bases and J dropped 3; count of bases not matched to a gene: 6. The CDR3 is CASSLIAGGDYEQYF. The CDR3 DNA follows: TGTGCCAGCAGCCTCATAGCGGGAGGGGACTACGAGCAGTACTTC.

The chain couples TRBV4-2 to TRBJ1-2; a possible D gene is TRBD1 (6 bases). Germline CDR1 is LGHNA and CDR2 is YNFKEQ. Trimming removed 0 bases from V and 7 bases from J, with 24 bases in between. This CDR3 is built from 18 residues. The CDR3 here is CASSQDVGREGGRGGYTF. CDR3 bases: TGTGCCAGCAGCCAAGATGTCGGCAGGGAAGGGGGGAGGGGTGGCTACACCTTC.

The sample holds a few counts of this clone. This chain joins TRBV27 and TRBJ2-3; 8 bases map to TRBD2. The CDR3 extends over 15 amino acids. V shed 4 bases, J shed 5 bases, and the junction held 8 bases outside the gene matches. The germline gives CDR1 MNHEY, CDR2 SMNVEV (reference sequence). CDR3 DNA: TGTGCCAGCAGTTCGTGGACTAGCCTTTTAGATACGCAGTATTTT. Its translation: CASSSWTSLLDTQYF.